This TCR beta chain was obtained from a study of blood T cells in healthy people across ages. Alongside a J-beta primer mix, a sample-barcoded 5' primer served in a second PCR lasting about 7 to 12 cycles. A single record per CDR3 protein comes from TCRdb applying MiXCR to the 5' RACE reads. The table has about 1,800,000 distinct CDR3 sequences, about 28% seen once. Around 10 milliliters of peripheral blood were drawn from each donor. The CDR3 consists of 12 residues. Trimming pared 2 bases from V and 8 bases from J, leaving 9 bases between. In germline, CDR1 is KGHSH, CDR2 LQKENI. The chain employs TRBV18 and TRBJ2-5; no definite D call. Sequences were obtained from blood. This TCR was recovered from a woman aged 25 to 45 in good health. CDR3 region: CASSPDRSTQYF. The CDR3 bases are TGTGCCAGCTCACCAGACCGAAGTACCCAGTACTTC.